This T cell receptor beta chain was observed in a study of T-cell memory formation after mild COVID-19. The overall study: Largely, the TCR clusters proved donor specific. Overall study results and limits: Contracting CD8+ clones were enriched in EMRA, CD4+ mainly in CM and EM. Memory sampled before infection contained some responding clones, suggesting cross-reactive memory joined.

Concerning this clonotype: Its antigen is not identified.

This CDR3 region has 14 residues. V was shortened by 1 base and J by 0 bases, with 7 bases between the two germline ends. The germline gives CDR1 LNHDA, CDR2 SQIVND (reference sequence). TCRdb used MiXCR to reprocess the 5' RACE reads, holding one entry per CDR3 protein. The table has under 300,000 distinct CDR3 sequences, roughly 10% seen once; the top ten hold roughly a fifth. The chain is built from TRBV19 and TRBJ2-7; perhaps TRBD1 as D (6 bases). Sequenced: PBMCs or a T cell subset sorted from them (not recorded which). The TCR comes from a man aged 18 to 30 who had mild COVID-19 (a few samples of this study predate the infection). Cell type and time point are not known. CDR3 amino acids: CASSIADSSYEQYF. The CDR3 nucleotides are TGTGCCAGTAGTATAGCGGACAGCTCCTACGAGCAGTACTTC.